The 24 T cell receptor beta chains below come from one sample, sequenced in a study of shared clonotypes between healthy human individuals. Assay: immunoSEQ multiplex PCR; the TCRdb copy retains only in-frame clones and omits some. Seen here are about 1 million clones, 70% to 80% observed once, and the top ten hold around 1.4%. The specimen was memory CD4+ T cells sorted from blood. This sample's subset: CD45RA-negative fraction. These receptors originate from a man aged 18 to 29 in good health.

V and J are TRBV28 and TRBJ1-2, with D hard to call. This CDR3 region has 13 residues. V lost 4 bases to trimming and J lost 0 bases, with 6 bases between them. Per the germline V gene, CDR1 is MDHEN and CDR2 is SYDVKM. The CDR3 reads CASSSRANYGYTF. CDR3 sequence (DNA): TGTGCCAGCAGTTCTAGGGCTAACTATGGCTACACCTTC.

The genes are TRBV5-1 and TRBJ2-1; unclear D gene. V was cut by 0 bases and J by 5 bases, with 6 bases left in between. CDR1 is SGHRS, CDR2 YFSETQ, per germline. The CDR3 consists of 13 residues. CDR3 sequence: CASSLDSHNEQFF. CDR3 in DNA: TGCGCCAGCAGCTTGGATTCCCACAATGAGCAGTTCTTC.

This clone has only a few counts. This chain uses TRBV30 with TRBJ1-3; 9 nucleotides line up with TRBD1. Germline V gene data show CDR1 as GTSNPN and CDR2 as SVGIG (reference sequence). This CDR3 is built from 13 residues. V lost 1 base, J lost 15 bases, and 10 bases stayed unmatched. CDR3 nucleotides: TGTGCCTGGAGTGCCCTAGATGGGACAGGGAAATATTTT. It yields the protein CAWSALDGTGKYF. Using reference TRBV30 and TRBJ1-3 for the parts outside the CDR3, the full variable domain is SQTIHQWPATLVQPVGSPLSLECTVEGTSNPNLYWYRQAAGRGLQLLFYSVGIGQISSEVPQNLSASRPQDRQFILSSKKLLLSDSGFYLCAWSALDGTGKYFGEGSWLTVV.

Turning to this clone: Other DNA sequences within the sample encode an identical CDR3. The genes are TRBV5-1 and TRBJ1-4; no clear D. The V end was cut by 7 bases, the J end by 0 bases, with 16 bases between. The CDR3 sequence is 16 residues long. Germline CDR1 reads SGHRS; CDR2 reads YFSETQ. The CDR3 loop is CASARTATATNEKLFF. The CDR3 DNA follows: TGCGCCAGCGCCCGGACGGCAACTGCAACTAATGAAAAACTGTTTTTT.

In its sample, this clone was seen a few times. Other DNA sequences from this sample encode an identical CDR3 as well. The rearrangement joins TRBV19 to TRBJ2-6; D gene unclear. V lost 6 bases to trimming and J lost 0 bases, with 9 bases between them. The CDR3 is 15 amino acids. The germline CDR1 and CDR2 sequences are LNHDA and SQIVND (reference sequence). CDR3 sequence reads: CASSSGSSGANVLTF. The CDR3 nucleotides read TGTGCCAGTAGCTCCGGTAGCTCTGGGGCCAACGTCCTGACTTTC. The complete variable domain, with remaining parts taken from reference TRBV19 and TRBJ2-6, reads DGGITQSPKYLFRKEGQNVTLSCEQNLNHDAMYWYRQDPGQGLRLIYYSQIVNDFQKGDIAEGYSVSREKKESFPLTVTSAQKNPTAFYLCASSSGSSGANVLTFGAGSRLTVL.

This sequence joins TRBV14 and TRBJ2-3; TRBD2 agrees at 12 bases. This CDR3 spans 18 amino acids. J was trimmed by 3 bases and V by 1 base; bases with no gene match: 8. The V gene's germline CDR1 is SGHDN and CDR2 FVKESK. The CDR3 protein is CASSQGRLAGVGTDTQYF. DNA of the CDR3: TGTGCCAGCAGCCAAGGACGACTAGCGGGAGTTGGAACAGATACGCAGTATTTT.

Many counts were recorded for this clone. The rearrangement joins TRBV2 to TRBJ2-7; 11 nucleotides match TRBD1. Germline V lookup: CDR1 SNHLY, CDR2 FYNNEI. The CDR3 runs to 12 residues. The V segment lost 6 bases and the J segment 9 bases; nucleotides outside the gene matches: 4. Written as DNA, the CDR3 is TGTGCCAGCAGCGGGACAGGGGGAAGGCAGTACTTC. Translation gives CASSGTGGRQYF.

The chain has TRBV7-2 and TRBJ1-2; D unresolved. CDR3 length: 13 residues. V was clipped by 2 bases and J by 8 bases, with 12 bases between them. Germline V gene lookup returns CDR1 SGHTA and CDR2 FQGNSA. The DNA of the CDR3 is TGTGCCAGCAGCTTATGGGGTGACGGAGGCTACACCTTC. This gives the protein CASSLWGDGGYTF. Full variable domain (rest looked up from reference TRBV7-2 and TRBJ1-2): GAGVSQSPSNKVTEKGKDVELRCDPISGHTALYWYRQSLGQGLEFLIYFQGNSAPDKSGLPSDRFSAERTGGSVSTLTIQRTQQEDSAVYLCASSLWGDGGYTFGSGTRLTVV.

This clone was detected a few times. V and J are TRBV2 and TRBJ1-5; a possible D gene is TRBD1 (5 bases). Per germline, CDR1 SNHLY and CDR2 FYNNEI. V was pared by 3 bases and J by 1 base, with 10 bases between. The CDR3 runs to 15 residues. The CDR3 bases are TGTGCCAGCAGTGAGTCAGGACAAAGCAATCAGCCCCAGCATTTT. This sequence encodes CASSESGQSNQPQHF. Looking up the rest from reference TRBV2 and TRBJ1-5 gives the full variable domain: EPEVTQTPSHQVTQMGQEVILRCVPISNHLYFYWYRQILGQKVEFLVSFYNNEISEKSEIFDDQFSVERPDGSNFTLKIRSTKLEDSAMYFCASSESGQSNQPQHFGDGTRLSIL.

As DNA, the CDR3 is TGTGCCAGCAGCAAGGGGACAGGGGTCGAGACCCAGTACTTC. This translates into CASSKGTGVETQYF. The chain is built from TRBV5-4 and TRBJ2-5; 10 positions agree with TRBD1. Per germline, CDR1 SGHNT and CDR2 YYREEE (reference sequence). The V and J ends lost 4 bases and 5 bases, in that order; junction bases with no gene match: 5. CDR3 length: 14 residues.

With respect to this clone: Other DNA sequences in the sample encode the same CDR3. V is TRBV18 and J is TRBJ2-7, with TRBD2 matching over 13 bases. The junction had 3 bases not matched to a gene; V was cut back by 3 bases and J by 7 bases. Germline-derived CDR1 and CDR2 are KGHSH and LQKENI. There are 14 residues in the CDR3. DNA of the CDR3: TGTGCCAGCTCACCGCCGGGACTAGCGGGAGAGCAGTACTTC. Encoded protein: CASSPPGLAGEQYF.

This sequence joins TRBV5-1 and TRBJ2-3; TRBD2 agrees at 11 bases. V lost 0 bases and J lost 2; bases outside the gene matches: 11. This CDR3 contains 19 residues. Germline V CDR1 and CDR2: SGHRS, YFSETQ. As DNA, the CDR3 is TGCGCCAGCAGCTTGGCCGAGGATCTAGCGGGGGGCAACACAGATACGCAGTATTTT. Its protein product is CASSLAEDLAGGNTDTQYF.

Regarding this clone: Distinct nucleotide sequences in the sample also encode this CDR3. The V and J genes are TRBV18 and TRBJ2-3; no clear D. The CDR3 extends over 13 amino acids. The V gene lost 3 bases and the J gene lost 4 bases, with 8 bases spanning the gap. Per germline, CDR1 KGHSH and CDR2 LQKENI. In nucleotides, the CDR3 is TGTGCCAGCTCACCCCCCTCCTCAGATACGCAGTATTTT. This sequence encodes CASSPPSSDTQYF.

This chain connects TRBV6-6 to TRBJ1-2; D ambiguous. This CDR3 is built from 14 residues. Germline V gene sequence: CDR1 MNHNY, CDR2 SVGAGI (reference sequence). Trimming shortened V by 6 bases and J by 0 bases, and 11 bases separated the two germline ends. The CDR3, as DNA: TGTGCCAGCAGGGAAAGGCCGTCTAACTATGGCTACACCTTC. This gives the protein CASRERPSNYGYTF.

This clone was seen only a few times. Other DNA sequences in this sample translate to the same CDR3. The chain joins TRBV5-1 to TRBJ2-2, with D possibly TRBD2 on 5 matching bases. Germline V gene sequence: CDR1 SGHRS, CDR2 YFSETQ. The CDR3 has 15 residues. The V end lost 4 bases, the J end lost 1 base, and 11 bases lay between the germline ends. DNA for the CDR3: TGCGCCAGCAGCCGGGGTGGGATGAACACCGGGGAGCTGTTTTTT. Translated: CASSRGGMNTGELFF.

This clone was observed a single time. The chain is built from TRBV5-4 and TRBJ2-2; D could derive from TRBD1 or TRBD2 (5 bases each). Trimming left V 4 bases short and J 4 bases short, with 17 bases between. This CDR3 is built from 16 residues. The V gene's germline CDR1 is SGHNT and CDR2 YYREEE (reference sequence). Written as DNA, the CDR3 is TGTGCCAGCAGCCCCGGAGGCCGGGGACGCACCGGGGAGCTGTTTTTT. Protein sequence: CASSPGGRGRTGELFF. Together with reference TRBV5-4 and TRBJ2-2, the CDR3 gives the full variable domain: ETGVTQSPTHLIKTRGQQVTLRCSSQSGHNTVSWYQQALGQGPQFIFQYYREEENGRGNFPPRFSGLQFPNYSSELNVNALELDDSALYLCASSPGGRGRTGELFFGEGSRLTVL.

The J gene is TRBJ1-4, the V gene TRBV7-2; the D gene is possibly TRBD1 (5 bases). The CDR3 consists of 14 residues. V gave up 0 bases and J gave up 10 bases, with 12 bases separating them. Germline-derived CDR1 and CDR2 are SGHTA and FQGNSA. The CDR3: CASSLAGASGKLFF. The CDR3 DNA is TGTGCCAGCAGCTTAGCAGGGGCCTCCGGAAAACTGTTTTTT.

CDR3 in amino acids: CASSIKTQYF. CDR3 nucleotide sequence: TGTGCCAGTAGTATAAAGACCCAGTACTTC. The genes are TRBV19 and TRBJ2-5; D is uncertain. There are 10 residues in the CDR3. Trimming removed 2 bases from V and 6 bases from J, with 1 base in between. Germline V gene lookup returns CDR1 LNHDA and CDR2 SQIVND (reference sequence).

The V and J genes are TRBV6-1 and TRBJ2-7; D is undetermined. With 3 bases removed from V and 3 bases from J, the gap between germline ends came to 15 bases. The CDR3 is 15 residues long. The V gene's germline CDR1 is MNHNS and CDR2 SASEGT. The CDR3 reads CASSEGPLTIYEQYF. DNA for the CDR3: TGTGCCAGCAGTGAGGGCCCCCTTACTATCTACGAGCAGTACTTC.

This chain uses TRBV10-2 with TRBJ2-1, with TRBD2 identical over 7 bases. Germline V lookup: CDR1 WSHSY, CDR2 SAAADI. The V gene end was trimmed by 3 bases and the J gene end by 7 bases; junction bases not matched to a gene: 12. The CDR3 has 16 residues. This CDR3 reads CASSDREGGLLNEQFF. The CDR3 DNA is TGCGCCAGCAGTGATAGGGAGGGCGGCCTGTTGAATGAGCAGTTCTTC.

The chain recombines TRBV5-5 with TRBJ1-1, with no clear D. The CDR3 is 14 residues long. Germline CDR1 is SGHKS and CDR2 is YYEKEE (reference sequence). Trimming pared 0 bases from V and 7 bases from J, leaving 13 bases between. CDR3 bases: TGTGCCAGCAGCTTGGAGTGGCAGAGCCTTGAAGCTTTCTTT. Its protein is CASSLEWQSLEAFF.

This clone has a single count. This chain uses TRBV6-1 with TRBJ1-5, with D perhaps matching TRBD1 (5 bases). CDR1 MNHNS and CDR2 SASEGT come from the germline V gene. The CDR3 runs 14 residues. Trimming removed 6 bases at V and 6 bases at J, with 15 bases between. The CDR3: CASRPTGVGQPQHF. As DNA, the CDR3 is TGTGCCAGCAGGCCAACGGGGGTGGGTCAGCCCCAGCATTTT.

The sample holds a few counts of this clone. The chain has TRBV28 and TRBJ2-7; TRBD1 might be the D (5 bases). The CDR3 extends over 14 amino acids. Looked up from germline, CDR1 is MDHEN and CDR2 is SYDVKM. Trimming cost V 5 bases and J 0 bases, with 11 bases left between them. DNA of the CDR3: TGTGCCAGCAGTGGACAACCCAGCTCCTACGAGCAGTACTTC. As protein: CASSGQPSSYEQYF.

The J gene is TRBJ2-2, the V gene TRBV5-1, with 7 positions matching TRBD1. The V segment lost 1 base and the J segment 3 bases; nucleotides outside the gene matches: 3. The germline gives CDR1 SGHRS, CDR2 YFSETQ. The CDR3 contains 15 residues. The CDR3 DNA reads as TGCGCCAGCAGCTTGACAGGGGTGGACACCGGGGAGCTGTTTTTT. Translated: CASSLTGVDTGELFF.